The next 29 T cell receptor beta chains were all read from a single sample in a study of shared clonotypes between healthy human individuals. Naive CD8 cells comprised CD45RO-negative, CCR7-positively selected cells, excluding terminally differentiated effector memory CD45RA+ cells. Method: immunoSEQ multiplex PCR; TCRdb's copy keeps in-frame clones and lacks some. The table records roughly 2,000,000 clones, about 95% of them present only once. Sequenced material: naive CD8+ T cells sorted from blood. All receptors derive from a man aged 18 to 29 in good health.

V is TRBV7-9 and J is TRBJ2-1, with 7 positions matching TRBD2. The V gene's germline CDR1 is SEHNR and CDR2 FQNEAQ (reference sequence). The CDR3 contains 14 residues. The V segment lost 4 bases and the J segment 6 bases; nucleotides outside the gene matches: 6. The CDR3 spells CASSWDYLLNEQFF. The CDR3 nucleotides are TGTGCCAGCAGCTGGGACTACCTACTCAATGAGCAGTTCTTC.

The chain carries TRBV9 and TRBJ2-7; D unclear. The CDR3 is 15 residues long. The V end lost 0 bases, the J end lost 0 bases, and 10 bases lay between the germline ends. Germline V gene lookup returns CDR1 SGDLS and CDR2 YYNGEE. CDR3 residues: CASSVGPSSSYEQYF. The CDR3 DNA is TGTGCCAGCAGCGTAGGCCCCAGTTCCTCCTACGAGCAGTACTTC.

V gene TRBV6-5 combines with J gene TRBJ2-3; 7 nucleotides line up with TRBD2. Germline trimming cut 5 bases from V and 4 bases from J; bases unmatched to any gene: 3. The CDR3 totals 13 residues. The germline V gene has CDR1 MNHEY and CDR2 SVGAGI. This chain's CDR3 is CASSRRGADTQYF. The CDR3 nucleotides are TGTGCCAGCAGTCGACGGGGGGCAGATACGCAGTATTTT.

The rearrangement joins TRBV4-3 to TRBJ1-2, with TRBD1 matching 7 bases. This CDR3 is built from 18 residues. CDR1 and CDR2 from the germline V gene are LGHNA and YSLEER. V lost 0 bases and J lost 4; bases outside the gene matches: 14. The CDR3 coding sequence is TGCGCCAGCAGCCAAGATTCCCCCCCGACAGGGACGATCTATGGCTACACCTTC. Protein: CASSQDSPPTGTIYGYTF.

The chain carries TRBV19 and TRBJ1-1; tentatively, D is TRBD1 (5 bases). The CDR3 has 16 residues. The germline V gene has CDR1 LNHDA and CDR2 SQIVND (reference sequence). V lost 5 bases, J lost 0 bases, and 16 bases lay in between. CDR3: CASSPRREFMNTEAFF. The CDR3 DNA reads as TGTGCCAGTAGTCCCCGCAGGGAATTCATGAACACTGAAGCTTTCTTT. The whole variable domain, filled in from reference TRBV19 and TRBJ1-1, reads DGGITQSPKYLFRKEGQNVTLSCEQNLNHDAMYWYRQDPGQGLRLIYYSQIVNDFQKGDIAEGYSVSREKKESFPLTVTSAQKNPTAFYLCASSPRREFMNTEAFFGQGTRLTVV.

The genes are TRBV19 and TRBJ1-4; no firm D call. The CDR3 runs 15 residues. Germline V lookup: CDR1 LNHDA, CDR2 SQIVND (reference sequence). V was shortened by 0 bases and J by 5 bases, with 10 bases between the two germline ends. The CDR3 here is CASSIDADGNEKLFF. The DNA of the CDR3 is TGTGCCAGTAGTATAGACGCAGACGGGAATGAAAAACTGTTTTTT.

The chain couples TRBV19 to TRBJ1-4; TRBD1 aligns across 8 bases. The V gene end was trimmed by 4 bases and the J gene end by 3 bases; junction bases not matched to a gene: 4. Germline V gives CDR1 LNHDA, CDR2 SQIVND (reference sequence). This CDR3 is built from 15 residues. The CDR3 DNA follows: TGTGCCAGTAGTACCCGACAGGGGTCTAATGAAAAACTGTTTTTT. Its translation: CASSTRQGSNEKLFF.

The chain links TRBV4-1 to TRBJ1-5; weak D call: TRBD1 (5 bases). The CDR3 runs 14 residues. V lost 1 base and J 6 bases, leaving 10 bases between the germline ends. Looked up from germline, CDR1 is MGHRA and CDR2 is YSYEKL. This CDR3 reads CASSQVGRGQPQHF. The CDR3 nucleotides are TGCGCCAGCAGCCAAGTGGGGCGGGGTCAGCCCCAGCATTTT.

Remarks on this clone: An end of the junction does not agree with germline; a read error may underlie this. The chain links TRBV9 to TRBJ2-5; 10 bases match TRBD2. Per the germline V gene, CDR1 is SGDLS and CDR2 is YYNGEE. The CDR3 loop spans 17 amino acids. The CDR3 coding sequence is TGTGCCCGCAGCGGGGGGGAGATAGGAAATATCCCAGAGACCCAGTACTTC. This codes for CARSGGEIGNIPETQYF.

This sequence joins TRBV7-6 and TRBJ2-2; 7 bases are shared with TRBD1. CDR1 and CDR2 (germline): SGHVS, FNYEAQ. V shed 5 bases, J shed 6 bases, and the junction held 12 bases outside the gene matches. The CDR3 is 16 residues long. CDR3 DNA sequence: TGTGCCAGCAGCGGACCGGGACAGATACCTGCCGGGGAGCTGTTTTTT. Its protein product is CASSGPGQIPAGELFF.

This chain connects TRBV7-8 to TRBJ2-1; 11 nucleotides line up with TRBD2. Germline V gene lookup returns CDR1 SGHVS and CDR2 FQNEAQ. V was clipped by 5 bases and J by 6 bases; unmatched bases: 6. There are 15 residues in the CDR3. CDR3 in amino acids: CASSTLAGAPNEQFF. CDR3 sequence (DNA): TGTGCCAGCAGCACACTAGCGGGGGCCCCCAATGAGCAGTTCTTC.

V and J are TRBV4-1 and TRBJ2-2, with D unclear. The CDR3 runs 17 residues. CDR1 and CDR2 from the germline V gene are MGHRA and YSYEKL. The V gene lost 0 bases and the J gene lost 4 bases, with 15 bases spanning the gap. The CDR3 is CASSQDRLGKLTGELFF. The CDR3 nucleotides are TGCGCCAGCAGCCAAGACCGGCTTGGAAAACTCACCGGGGAGCTGTTTTTT.

The chain carries TRBV12-5 and TRBJ2-1; D possibly corresponds to TRBD2 (5 bases). CDR3 length: 14 residues. The V and J ends lost 1 base and 7 bases respectively, with 11 bases between them. The germline V gene has CDR1 LGHNT and CDR2 FRNRAP. CDR3 protein: CASGLGGLENEQFF. The CDR3 DNA follows: TGTGCTAGTGGTTTGGGCGGGCTAGAGAATGAGCAGTTCTTC.

As to this clone: The same CDR3 is also encoded by other DNA sequences in this sample. CDR3 coding DNA: TGTGCCAGCAGCCCGGGGACAGTCTACGAGCAGTACTTC. The encoded protein is CASSPGTVYEQYF. This chain links TRBV11-2 with TRBJ2-7, with 7 bases aligning to TRBD1. Germline CDR1 and CDR2: SGHAT and FQNNGV. CDR3 length: 13 amino acids. Trimming removed 5 bases from V and 3 bases from J; junction bases left unmatched: 4.

Only a few counts were recorded for this clone. CDR3 loop: CASSDPGVGQPQHF. CDR3 bases: TGTGCCAGCAGTGATCCAGGGGTTGGACAGCCCCAGCATTTT. The chain has TRBV2 and TRBJ1-5; TRBD1 might be the D (6 bases). Between the trimmed V and J ends, which lost 3 bases and 7 bases, there was a span of 13 bases. The CDR3 totals 14 residues. Germline-derived CDR1 and CDR2 are SNHLY and FYNNEI.

Concerning this clone: Other nucleotide sequences from this sample produce the same CDR3. The chain joins TRBV7-9 to TRBJ2-1; D is unclear. Trimming stripped 1 base from V and 5 bases from J, with 9 bases between. From germline, CDR1 is SEHNR and CDR2 FQNEAQ (reference sequence). This CDR3 spans 14 amino acids. The DNA for the CDR3 is TGTGCCAGCAGCTTAGACGGTGGCGACAATGAGCAGTTCTTC. Protein sequence: CASSLDGGDNEQFF.

The chain joins TRBV6-1 to TRBJ2-1; D gene uncertain. Between the trimmed V and J ends, which lost 3 bases and 2 bases, there was a span of 11 bases. The germline V gene has CDR1 MNHNS and CDR2 SASEGT. The CDR3 totals 15 residues. The CDR3 DNA sequence: TGTGCCAGCAGTGAGGTAGGCAGAACCTACAATGAGCAGTTCTTC. It is translated as CASSEVGRTYNEQFF.

This clone came up once. This rearrangement joins TRBV5-4 to TRBJ2-7, with D perhaps TRBD1 or TRBD2 (6 bases each). The germline V gene has CDR1 SGHNT and CDR2 YYREEE (reference sequence). The V end was cut by 4 bases, the J end by 7 bases, with 24 bases between. There are 16 residues in the CDR3. CDR3 bases: TGTGCCAGCAGCCCGACCGTGCGGGGAGGAGGGGGTGAGCAGTACTTC. Translation gives CASSPTVRGGGGEQYF.

This clone was detected once. This chain joins TRBV11-2 and TRBJ2-7; D may be TRBD2 (6 bases). This CDR3 contains 14 residues. V lost 5 bases, J lost 1 base, and 12 bases lay in between. Germline CDR1 SGHAT, CDR2 FQNNGV. DNA for the CDR3: TGTGCCAGCAGCCCCCCCGGGGGATCCTACGAGCAGTACTTC. Translation gives CASSPPGGSYEQYF.

The gene calls are TRBV28 and TRBJ2-7, with D perhaps assigned TRBD1 or TRBD2 (5 bases each). The CDR3 extends over 15 amino acids. Germline V CDR1 and CDR2: MDHEN, SYDVKM. V dropped 5 bases and J dropped 3 bases, with 17 bases sitting between them. CDR3 sequence (DNA): TGTGCCAGCAGTCCCATTGGGGTTGGGGGCTACGAGCAGTACTTC. It translates to CASSPIGVGGYEQYF.

A single count supports this clone. The rearrangement joins TRBV7-9 to TRBJ1-3; TRBD1 might be the D (6 bases). There are 15 residues in the CDR3. CDR1 and CDR2 (germline): SEHNR, FQNEAQ (reference sequence). V was clipped by 5 bases and J by 3 bases, with 14 bases between them. This CDR3 reads CASSPHTGSGNTIYF. In DNA, the CDR3 is TGTGCCAGCAGCCCACATACAGGGAGTGGAAACACCATATATTTT.

The V gene is TRBV6-5, the J gene TRBJ2-3, with 10 bases fitting TRBD1. With 5 bases clipped from V and 3 bases from J, the junction kept 5 bases outside the gene matches. The germline V gene has CDR1 MNHEY and CDR2 SVGAGI. The CDR3 sequence is 15 residues long. The CDR3 sequence: CASSRTGGWTDTQYF. The CDR3 nucleotides are TGTGCCAGCAGTAGGACAGGGGGGTGGACAGATACGCAGTATTTT.

The chain carries TRBV10-3 and TRBJ2-7; 9 bases align to TRBD1. The trim removed 0 bases at V and 6 bases at J, leaving 3 bases unmatched. Per the germline V gene, CDR1 is ENHRY and CDR2 is SYGVKD. This CDR3 spans 14 amino acids. Here the CDR3 reads CAISESGTGSEQYF. In DNA form, the CDR3 reads TGTGCCATCAGTGAGTCTGGGACAGGGAGCGAGCAGTACTTC.

Here the CDR3 reads CASQGLAYEQYF. The CDR3 region has the DNA TGTGCCAGCCAAGGATTGGCCTACGAGCAGTACTTC. This sequence joins TRBV2 and TRBJ2-7; unclear D gene. Germline CDR1 reads SNHLY; CDR2 reads FYNNEI. V lost 8 bases and J 2 bases, leaving 10 bases between the germline ends. This CDR3 spans 12 amino acids.

About this clone itself: The same CDR3 can be traced to other DNA sequences in this sample. The J gene is TRBJ1-5, the V gene TRBV28; D not resolved. CDR3 size: 14 residues. CDR1 MDHEN and CDR2 SYDVKM come from the germline V gene. V was cut by 5 bases and J by 0 bases, with 8 bases left in between. CDR3 coding DNA: TGTGCCAGCAGTCTCAGAAATAGCAATCAGCCCCAGCATTTT. Translated, it gives CASSLRNSNQPQHF.

Points on this clone: The same CDR3 also results from other DNA sequences found in this sample. This chain joins TRBV6-5 and TRBJ1-2; 7 positions match TRBD1. Trimming cost V 6 bases and J 5 bases; bases outside gene matches: 6. The CDR3 covers 13 residues. Per germline, CDR1 MNHEY and CDR2 SVGAGI. This chain's CDR3 is CASSLGQVYGYTF. DNA for the CDR3: TGTGCCAGCAGCCTAGGACAGGTTTATGGCTACACCTTC.

The genes are TRBV5-4 and TRBJ2-7; 14 nucleotides agree with TRBD2. The CDR3 sequence is 17 residues long. V trimming: 3 bases; J trimming: 4 bases; junction bases outside the gene matches: 9. Germline V gene sequence: CDR1 SGHNT, CDR2 YYREEE (reference sequence). The CDR3 region has the DNA TGTGCCAGCAGCTCGGGACTAGCGGGAGAGGCCCTATACGAGCAGTACTTC. This encodes CASSSGLAGEALYEQYF.

The chain employs TRBV2 and TRBJ1-5; 7 positions agree with TRBD1. The CDR3 runs to 16 residues. The J segment lost 1 base and the V segment lost 5 bases, leaving 8 bases of the junction unmatched. Germline CDR1 is SNHLY and CDR2 is FYNNEI. The CDR3 loop reads CASSTGAGGSNQPQHF. CDR3 DNA sequence: TGTGCCAGCAGTACTGGGGCAGGGGGGAGCAATCAGCCCCAGCATTTT.

This chain links TRBV11-3 with TRBJ2-2, with 10 bases lining up with TRBD2. V lost 5 bases to trimming and J lost 6 bases; unmatched junction nucleotides: 6. The germline gives CDR1 SGHNT, CDR2 YENEEA. CDR3 length equals 15 residues. In nucleotides, the CDR3 is TGTGCCAGCAGCCTAACTAGCGGGACGGCCGGGGAGCTGTTTTTT. It encodes CASSLTSGTAGELFF. The full variable domain, completed using reference TRBV11-3 and TRBJ2-2, is EAGVVQSPRYKIIEKKQPVAFWCNPISGHNTLYWYLQNLGQGPELLIRYENEEAVDDSQLPKDRFSAERLKGVDSTLKIQPAELGDSAVYLCASSLTSGTAGELFFGEGSRLTVL.